This paragraph reports one T cell receptor (beta chain). The sample originates from a study of cytomegalovirus exposure and HLA in healthy donors. Study at large: The 110 million or so unique TCR beta sequences, from roughly 170 million T cells, were found by an earlier analysis.

Germline V CDR1 and CDR2: SNHLY, FYNNEI. V was clipped by 3 bases and J by 5 bases, with 10 bases between them. This CDR3 comprises 13 residues. Primers for the PCR totalled 60 Vbeta and 13 Jbeta. Produced via immunoSEQ multiplex PCR; TCRdb's table is partial and in-frame only. The table for this sample gives about 210,000 clones. The sequence came from a woman aged 25 to 39 in good health and CMV-seropositive. This chain links TRBV2 with TRBJ1-1; possible D gene TRBD1, 5 bases. The sample comprised PBMCs. CDR3: CASSEGGRTEAFF. CDR3 DNA sequence: TGTGCCAGCAGTGAGGGGGGACGGACTGAAGCTTTCTTT.